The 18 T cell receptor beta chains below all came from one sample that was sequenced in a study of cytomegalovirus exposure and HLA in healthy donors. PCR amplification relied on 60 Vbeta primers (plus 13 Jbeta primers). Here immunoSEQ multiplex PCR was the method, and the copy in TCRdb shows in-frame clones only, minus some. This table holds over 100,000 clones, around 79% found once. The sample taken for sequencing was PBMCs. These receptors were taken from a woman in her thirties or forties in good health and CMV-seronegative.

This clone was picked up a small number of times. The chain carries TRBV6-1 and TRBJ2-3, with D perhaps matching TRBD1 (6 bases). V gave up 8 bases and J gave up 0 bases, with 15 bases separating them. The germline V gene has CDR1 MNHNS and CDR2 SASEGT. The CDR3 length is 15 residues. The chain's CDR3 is CASSLSGASTDTQYF. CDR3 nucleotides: TGTGCCAGCTCTCTGTCAGGGGCTAGCACAGATACGCAGTATTTT.

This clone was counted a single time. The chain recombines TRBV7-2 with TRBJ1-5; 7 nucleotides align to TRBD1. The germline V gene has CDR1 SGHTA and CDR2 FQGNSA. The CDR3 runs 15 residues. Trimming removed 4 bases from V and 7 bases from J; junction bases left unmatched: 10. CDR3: CASSSSTGTAQPQHF. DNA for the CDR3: TGTGCCAGCAGCTCAAGTACAGGGACAGCCCAGCCCCAGCATTTT.

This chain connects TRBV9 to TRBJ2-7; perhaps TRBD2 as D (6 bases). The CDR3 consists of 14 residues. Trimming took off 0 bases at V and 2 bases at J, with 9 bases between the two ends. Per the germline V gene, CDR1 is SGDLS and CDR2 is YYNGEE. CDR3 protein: CASSVGDLAYEQYF. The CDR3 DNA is TGTGCCAGCAGCGTAGGGGACTTAGCCTACGAGCAGTACTTC.

The CDR3 sequence is CASSYSRKYGYTF. The DNA of the CDR3 is TGTGCCAGCAGTTACTCGCGCAAGTATGGCTACACCTTC. This chain uses TRBV6-5 with TRBJ1-2; no clear D. Trimming left V 0 bases short and J 5 bases short, with 7 bases between. The germline V gene encodes CDR1 MNHEY and CDR2 SVGAGI. The CDR3 extends over 13 amino acids.

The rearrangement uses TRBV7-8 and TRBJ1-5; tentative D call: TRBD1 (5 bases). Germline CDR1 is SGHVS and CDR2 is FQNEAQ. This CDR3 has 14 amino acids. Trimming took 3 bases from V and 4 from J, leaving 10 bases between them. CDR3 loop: CASSFPGGNQPQHF. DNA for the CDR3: TGTGCCAGCAGCTTCCCGGGGGGTAATCAGCCCCAGCATTTT.

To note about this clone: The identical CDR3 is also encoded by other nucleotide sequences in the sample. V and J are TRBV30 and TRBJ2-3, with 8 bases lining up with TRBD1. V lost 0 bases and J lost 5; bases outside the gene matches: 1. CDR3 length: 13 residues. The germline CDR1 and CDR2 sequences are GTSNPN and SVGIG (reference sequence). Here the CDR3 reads CAWSVRGRDTQYF. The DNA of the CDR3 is TGTGCCTGGAGTGTCAGGGGGCGAGATACGCAGTATTTT.

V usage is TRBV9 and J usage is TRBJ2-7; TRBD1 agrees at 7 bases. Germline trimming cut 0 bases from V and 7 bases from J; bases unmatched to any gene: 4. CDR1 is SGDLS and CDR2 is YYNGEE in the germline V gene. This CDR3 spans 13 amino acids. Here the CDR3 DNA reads TGTGCCAGCAGCGTAGAGCTGACAGGGGAGCAGTACTTC. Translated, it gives CASSVELTGEQYF.

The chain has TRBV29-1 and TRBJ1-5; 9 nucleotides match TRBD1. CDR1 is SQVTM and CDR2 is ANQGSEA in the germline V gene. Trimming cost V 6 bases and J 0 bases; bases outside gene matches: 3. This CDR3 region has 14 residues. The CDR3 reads CSVGTGNSNQPQHF. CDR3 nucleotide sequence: TGCAGCGTCGGGACAGGGAATAGCAATCAGCCCCAGCATTTT.

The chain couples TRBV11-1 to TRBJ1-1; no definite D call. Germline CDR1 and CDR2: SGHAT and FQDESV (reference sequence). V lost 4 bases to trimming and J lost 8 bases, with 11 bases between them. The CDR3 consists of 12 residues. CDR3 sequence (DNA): TGTGCCAGCAGCTCAAGCCGGGTCGAAGCTTTCTTT. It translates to CASSSSRVEAFF.

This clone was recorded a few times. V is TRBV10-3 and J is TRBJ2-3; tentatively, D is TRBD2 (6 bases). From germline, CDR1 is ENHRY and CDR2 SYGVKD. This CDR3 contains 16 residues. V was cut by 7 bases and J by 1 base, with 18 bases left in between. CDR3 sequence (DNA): TGTGCCATCAATCAGAACCGGGACTCTGGCACAGATACGCAGTATTTT. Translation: CAINQNRDSGTDTQYF.

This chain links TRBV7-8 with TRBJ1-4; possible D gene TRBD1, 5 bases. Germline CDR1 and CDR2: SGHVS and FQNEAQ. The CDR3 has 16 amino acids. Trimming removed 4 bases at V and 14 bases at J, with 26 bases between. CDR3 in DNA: TGTGCCAGCAGCTCTATCTTCCGGGACCGCGGAGGGAAGCTGTTTTTT. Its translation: CASSSIFRDRGGKLFF.

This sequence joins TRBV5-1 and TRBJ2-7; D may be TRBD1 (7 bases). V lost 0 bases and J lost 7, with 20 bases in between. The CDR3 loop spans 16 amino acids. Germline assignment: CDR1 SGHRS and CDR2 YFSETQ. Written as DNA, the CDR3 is TGCGCCAGCAGCTTGGGTGGGACAGCTAGCGCTTGTGAGCAGTACTTC. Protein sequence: CASSLGGTASACEQYF.

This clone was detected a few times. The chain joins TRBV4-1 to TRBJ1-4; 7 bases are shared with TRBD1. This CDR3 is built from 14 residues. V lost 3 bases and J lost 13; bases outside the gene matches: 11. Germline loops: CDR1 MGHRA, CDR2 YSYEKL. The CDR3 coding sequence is TGCGCCAGCAGCCATTGGGACAGTCGTAATGGACTGTTTTTT. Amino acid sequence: CASSHWDSRNGLFF.

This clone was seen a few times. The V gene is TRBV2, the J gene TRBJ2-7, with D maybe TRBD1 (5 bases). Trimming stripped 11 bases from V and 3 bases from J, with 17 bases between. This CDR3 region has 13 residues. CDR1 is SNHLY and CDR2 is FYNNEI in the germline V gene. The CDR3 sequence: CAGRRAGRYEQYF. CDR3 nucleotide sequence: TGTGCCGGCCGTAGGGCAGGGCGCTACGAGCAGTACTTC.

CDR3 sequence reads: CASSRGTLPYEQYF. As DNA, the CDR3 is TGTGCCAGCAGTCGCGGGACTTTACCCTACGAGCAGTACTTC. This chain links TRBV27 with TRBJ2-7; a weak D match, TRBD2 (6 bases). Germline V CDR1 and CDR2: MNHEY, SMNVEV (reference sequence). With 5 bases removed from V and 2 bases from J, the gap between germline ends came to 13 bases. The CDR3 loop spans 14 amino acids.

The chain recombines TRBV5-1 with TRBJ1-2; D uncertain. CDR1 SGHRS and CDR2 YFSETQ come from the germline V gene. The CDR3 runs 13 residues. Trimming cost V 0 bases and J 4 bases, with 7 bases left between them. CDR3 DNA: TGCGCCAGCAGCTTGGGCACTTTCTATGGCTACACCTTC. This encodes CASSLGTFYGYTF.

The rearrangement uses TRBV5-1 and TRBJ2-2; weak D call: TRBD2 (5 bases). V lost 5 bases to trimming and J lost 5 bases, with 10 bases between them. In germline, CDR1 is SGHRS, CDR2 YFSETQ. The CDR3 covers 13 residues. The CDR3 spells CASRFEGTGELFF. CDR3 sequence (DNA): TGCGCCAGCAGATTTGAGGGTACCGGGGAGCTGTTTTTT.

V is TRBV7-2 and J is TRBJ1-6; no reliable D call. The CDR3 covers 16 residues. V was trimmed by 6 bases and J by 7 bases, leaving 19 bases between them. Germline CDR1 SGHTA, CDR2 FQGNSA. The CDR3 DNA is TGTGCCAGCAGGGAGGGAGGGCGGCGTCCCAATTCACCCCTCCACTTT. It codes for CASREGGRRPNSPLHF.